This paragraph reports one T cell receptor (beta chain). This clone's antigen is unknown. No clone much larger than this one lies a single base away; base qualities are absent. This entry comes from a study of blood T cell repertoires in COVID-19 (dated by TCRdb to about 2020). For the study in its entirety: Samples covering the acute and convalescent phases of COVID-19 were provided by collaborators in the United States, Italy and Spain. The prospective study material was composed of cDNA or gDNA derived from T cells, B-cell-depleted T cells, or PBMCs. Deeply sampled blood TCRbeta repertoires from subjects exposed to, actively infected with, or recovered from COVID-19 were included in the dataset. The repertoires were released in a freely available public database meant as a resource for research on the immune response to SARS-CoV-2. Samples came from the ongoing ImmuneRACE study (first 160 participants) plus 1,254 subjects from 6 global collaborators. Nearly every sample came with metadata listing a de-identified subject ID, COVID-19 status, age in years and sex. Where available, HLA class I and class II types were taken from metadata supplied by the sample provider and were not determined by assay-based typing.

TCRbeta CDR3 regions were amplified from genomic DNA using the immunoSEQ Assay, a bias-controlled multiplex PCR. The authors' analysis ran thus. Nucleated cell counts per sample were estimated from amplification of reference gene primers within the assay. To quantify the absolute abundance of each unique TCRbeta CDR3 rearrangement, sequence reads were collapsed and filtered. For each sample, productive Simpson clonality was calculated by taking the square root of Simpson's diversity index across productive rearrangements. What TCRdb holds here is the immuneACCESS table cut down to in-frame rearrangements. Part of the clones is not present; checked against another copy, under half of the missing clones reflect an unresolved V gene, and the others are unexplained. V, J and clone size were drawn from that table, and D and trimming were deduced from the DNA. The sample yields 150,000 to 200,000 clones; 80% to 90% were counted once. The ten largest clones capture around 1.4% of the sample.

Collaborating institutions collected whole blood in K2EDTA tubes following their own protocols. For TCRbeta analysis, collaborator samples were shipped as frozen whole blood, as isolated PBMCs, or as DNA extracted from either sample type. The germline V and J ends show losses of 1 base and 3 bases respectively, and no gene match explains 5 bases of the junction. CDR1 KGHSH and CDR2 LQKENI are derived from the germline V gene. Measured from the cysteine to the phenylalanine, the CDR3 is 15 residues long. Only the CDR3 part of the read is kept: 45 bases, read in frame from the first base. Findings and caveats that apply to the study as a whole: Clinical and demographic metadata were provided uncurated, with the amount varying by source and participant.

The V gene is TRBV18 and the J gene is TRBJ1-1; TRBD1 lines up with 7 middle nucleotides. The TCR comes from a woman aged 45-65 years with acute or convalescent COVID-19. The sample taken for sequencing was peripheral blood. Read as DNA, the sequence is TGTGCCAGCTCACCACTACAGGGGATCGACACTGAAGCTTTCTTT. Translated, it reads CASSPLQGIDTEAFF.